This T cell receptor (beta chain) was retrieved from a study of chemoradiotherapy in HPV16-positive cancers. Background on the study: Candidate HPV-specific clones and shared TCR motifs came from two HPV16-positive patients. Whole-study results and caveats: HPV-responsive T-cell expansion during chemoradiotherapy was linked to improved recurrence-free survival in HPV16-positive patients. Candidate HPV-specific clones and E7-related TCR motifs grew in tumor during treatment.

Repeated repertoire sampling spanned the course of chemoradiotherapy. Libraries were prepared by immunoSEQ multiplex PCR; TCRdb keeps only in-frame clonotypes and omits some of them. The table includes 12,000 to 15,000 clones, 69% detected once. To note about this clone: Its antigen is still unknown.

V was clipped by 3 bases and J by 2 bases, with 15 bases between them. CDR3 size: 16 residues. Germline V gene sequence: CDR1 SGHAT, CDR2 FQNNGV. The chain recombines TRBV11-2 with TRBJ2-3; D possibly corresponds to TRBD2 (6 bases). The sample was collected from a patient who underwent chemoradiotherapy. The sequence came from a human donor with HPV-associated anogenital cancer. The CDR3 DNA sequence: TGTGCCAGCAGCTTCGGGAGTACGGGATACACAGATACGCAGTATTTT. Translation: CASSFGSTGYTDTQYF.